Presented here are 24 T cell receptor beta chains from one specimen sequenced in a study of T cell responses to AZD1222 COVID-19 vaccine. This table comes from immunoSEQ multiplex PCR, and its TCRdb copy is limited to in-frame clones, with some not included. The sample lists 90,000 to 100,000 clones; roughly nine tenths were seen once. Source: peripheral blood, taken on day 0 of AZD1222 vaccination. The receptors come from an adult in good health.

The chain joins TRBV5-6 to TRBJ1-2, with D possibly TRBD1 on 5 matching bases. The CDR3 length is 16 residues. The V gene's germline CDR1 is SGHDT and CDR2 YYEEEE. Trimming cost V 4 bases and J 4 bases, with 20 bases left between them. The CDR3 sequence: CASSLHGAAGPYGYTF. The CDR3 DNA reads as TGTGCCAGCAGCCTCCACGGGGCGGCGGGCCCCTATGGCTACACCTTC.

This rearrangement joins TRBV10-3 to TRBJ2-7, with 11 bases lining up with TRBD1. CDR1 is ENHRY, CDR2 SYGVKD, per germline. V was clipped by 4 bases and J by 5 bases; unmatched bases: 7. The CDR3 consists of 15 residues. The CDR3 nucleotides read TGTGCCATCAGTGCCACGGGACAGGGGGGCGACGAGCAGTACTTC. This gives the protein CAISATGQGGDEQYF.

The chain carries TRBV5-4 and TRBJ1-2; a weak D match, TRBD1 (6 bases). The V gene lost 3 bases and the J gene lost 7 bases, with 19 bases spanning the gap. Germline assignment: CDR1 SGHNT and CDR2 YYREEE (reference sequence). This CDR3 comprises 15 residues. For the CDR3, the DNA is TGTGCCAGCAGCTCTCTCCGAAGGGGGACTCGTGGCTACACCTTC. As protein: CASSSLRRGTRGYTF. Drawing the rest from reference TRBV5-4 and TRBJ1-2, the complete variable domain is ETGVTQSPTHLIKTRGQQVTLRCSSQSGHNTVSWYQQALGQGPQFIFQYYREEENGRGNFPPRFSGLQFPNYSSELNVNALELDDSALYLCASSSLRRGTRGYTFGSGTRLTVV.

The chain has TRBV19 and TRBJ2-7, with D possibly being TRBD2 (6 bases). The CDR3 has 14 residues. The V end lost 10 bases, the J end lost 3 bases, and 19 bases lay between the germline ends. Germline CDR1 is LNHDA and CDR2 is SQIVND (reference sequence). Here the CDR3 reads CATNRDGSGYEQYF. CDR3 DNA: TGTGCCACCAATCGAGACGGTAGCGGCTACGAGCAGTACTTC. Looking up the rest from reference TRBV19 and TRBJ2-7 gives the full variable domain: DGGITQSPKYLFRKEGQNVTLSCEQNLNHDAMYWYRQDPGQGLRLIYYSQIVNDFQKGDIAEGYSVSREKKESFPLTVTSAQKNPTAFYLCATNRDGSGYEQYFGPGTRLTVT.

This chain links TRBV5-1 with TRBJ1-2; D gene uncertain. Trimming left V 3 bases short and J 3 bases short, with 12 bases between. Germline values: CDR1 SGHRS, CDR2 YFSETQ. The CDR3 totals 14 residues. The DNA for the CDR3 is TGCGCCAGCAGCTCCTCGGGTGTCGACTATGGCTACACCTTC. It specifies CASSSSGVDYGYTF.

This chain connects TRBV2 to TRBJ1-6; unclear D gene. Between the trimmed V and J ends, which lost 2 bases and 5 bases, there was a span of 7 bases. The CDR3 covers 14 residues. Germline V CDR1 and CDR2: SNHLY, FYNNEI. For the CDR3, the DNA is TGTGCCAGCAGTGAAAGGGTCCATAATTCACCCCTCCACTTT. It translates to CASSERVHNSPLHF.

The chain employs TRBV7-7 and TRBJ1-5; D is undetermined. CDR1 and CDR2 from the germline V gene are SSHAT and FNYEAQ (reference sequence). V gave up 5 bases and J gave up 8 bases, with 13 bases separating them. The CDR3 has 13 amino acids. Here the CDR3 reads CASSRAGNEPQHF. As DNA, the CDR3 is TGTGCCAGCAGCCGGGCAGGTAATGAGCCCCAGCATTTT.

The chain links TRBV28 to TRBJ1-6, with D hard to call. The V end lost 3 bases, the J end lost 9 bases, and 3 bases lay between the germline ends. This CDR3 region has 11 residues. Looked up from germline, CDR1 is MDHEN and CDR2 is SYDVKM. For the CDR3, the DNA is TGTGCCAGCAGTTTTTTTTCACCCCTCCACTTT. Translating gives CASSFFSPLHF.

The chain recombines TRBV5-4 with TRBJ1-3; tentatively, D is TRBD1 (5 bases). The CDR3 length is 17 residues. The ends were cut back, 0 bases at V and 4 bases at J, with 17 bases in the middle. Germline V gene data show CDR1 as SGHNT and CDR2 as YYREEE (reference sequence). CDR3 sequence reads: CASSLGGGQMRGNTIYF. In nucleotides, the CDR3 is TGTGCCAGCAGCTTGGGAGGCGGACAAATGCGCGGAAACACCATATATTTT.

The count of this clone is one. The chain couples TRBV28 to TRBJ2-1; 13 bases map to TRBD2. V gave up 5 bases and J gave up 0 bases; unmatched junction bases: 7. Germline V lookup: CDR1 MDHEN, CDR2 SYDVKM. This CDR3 region has 18 residues. CDR3 DNA sequence: TGTGCCAGCAGTCTACTAGCGGGGGGGGGTAGCTCCTACAATGAGCAGTTCTTC. Protein sequence: CASSLLAGGGSSYNEQFF. Supplemented by reference TRBV28 and TRBJ2-1, the full variable domain reads DVKVTQSSRYLVKRTGEKVFLECVQDMDHENMFWYRQDPGLGLRLIYFSYDVKMKEKGDIPEGYSVSREKKERFSLILESASTNQTSMYLCASSLLAGGGSSYNEQFFGPGTRLTVL.

This clone was seen once. The rearrangement links TRBV6-5 to TRBJ1-4; D gene uncertain. The CDR3 length is 13 residues. Trimming took 6 bases from V and 4 from J, leaving 9 bases between them. In germline, CDR1 is MNHEY, CDR2 SVGAGI. CDR3 sequence: CASRFGLNEKLFF. CDR3 bases: TGTGCCAGCAGATTTGGGCTTAATGAAAAACTGTTTTTT.

This clone has only a few counts. This chain uses TRBV18 with TRBJ2-7; D is unclear. The germline V gene has CDR1 KGHSH and CDR2 LQKENI. The CDR3 has 16 residues. The V gene lost 3 bases and the J gene lost 3 bases, with 18 bases spanning the gap. CDR3 sequence (DNA): TGTGCCAGCTCACCGCCAAGGGCAGAACAAGACTACGAGCAGTACTTC. Protein sequence: CASSPPRAEQDYEQYF.

This sequence joins TRBV4-3 and TRBJ1-2; no reliable D call. Per germline, CDR1 LGHNA and CDR2 YSLEER. V lost 0 bases and J lost 6, with 11 bases in between. The CDR3 has 14 amino acids. The CDR3 loop is CASSQDSLVDGYTF. The CDR3 DNA reads TGCGCCAGCAGCCAAGACTCATTGGTAGATGGCTACACCTTC.

V is TRBV5-1 and J is TRBJ2-6; D gene unclear. The germline gives CDR1 SGHRS, CDR2 YFSETQ. There are 17 residues in the CDR3. Between the trimmed V and J ends, which lost 2 bases and 0 bases, there was a span of 12 bases. CDR3 DNA sequence: TGCGCCAGCAGCTTTAACAACCTCGGCTCTGGGGCCAACGTCCTGACTTTC. Its protein is CASSFNNLGSGANVLTF.

The rearrangement uses TRBV2 and TRBJ1-1, with D tentatively TRBD1 (5 bases). In germline, CDR1 is SNHLY, CDR2 FYNNEI. V lost 4 bases, J lost 8 bases, and 14 bases lay in between. There are 13 residues in the CDR3. CDR3 amino acids: CASSGVVQGEAFF. CDR3 DNA: TGTGCCAGCAGTGGAGTCGTGCAGGGAGAAGCTTTCTTT.

This chain connects TRBV11-2 to TRBJ1-2; no firm D call. Trimming removed 2 bases from V and 2 bases from J, with 6 bases in between. The CDR3 contains 13 residues. CDR1 SGHAT and CDR2 FQNNGV come from the germline V gene. CDR3 sequence: CASSLRQNYGYTF. Here the CDR3 DNA reads TGTGCCAGCAGCTTACGGCAGAACTATGGCTACACCTTC.

J is TRBJ1-5 and V is TRBV7-2; the D is unclear. Germline V gene lookup returns CDR1 SGHTA and CDR2 FQGNSA. This CDR3 comprises 15 residues. V lost 5 bases to trimming and J lost 0 bases, with 11 bases between them. The CDR3 nucleotides are TGTGCCAGCAGCCTGGAGACTTATAGCAATCAGCCCCAGCATTTT. It encodes CASSLETYSNQPQHF.

The V and J genes are TRBV11-2 and TRBJ2-7; D possibly corresponds to TRBD1 (5 bases). CDR1 SGHAT and CDR2 FQNNGV come from the germline V gene. The CDR3 sequence is 15 residues long. Deletions cut 5 bases from V and 5 bases from J, with 19 bases between. In DNA, the CDR3 is TGTGCCAGCAGCCTAAGGGGATTGCCCGTCCACGAGCAGTACTTC. This codes for CASSLRGLPVHEQYF.

CDR3 in amino acids: CASSYLDRGGSFTNYGYTF. The CDR3 DNA is TGTGCCAGCAGCTATTTAGACAGGGGGGGGAGTTTTACTAACTATGGCTACACCTTC. This sequence joins TRBV28 and TRBJ1-2; TRBD1 matches 9 bases. The CDR3 length is 19 residues. Germline-derived CDR1 and CDR2 are MDHEN and SYDVKM. V dropped 6 bases and J dropped 0; count of bases not matched to a gene: 17.

This clone was recorded once. The chain combines TRBV7-6 with TRBJ2-2; D is possibly TRBD2 (7 bases). The CDR3 has 15 residues. Looked up from germline, CDR1 is SGHVS and CDR2 is FNYEAQ. Trimming took 7 bases from V and 0 from J, leaving 12 bases between them. CDR3 sequence: CASTEGGANTGELFF. DNA for the CDR3: TGTGCCAGCACCGAAGGGGGGGCGAACACCGGGGAGCTGTTTTTT.

The chain carries TRBV11-3 and TRBJ2-7; a possible D gene is TRBD1 (5 bases). Germline-derived CDR1 and CDR2 are SGHNT and YENEEA. V lost 5 bases, J lost 2 bases, and 16 bases lay in between. This CDR3 spans 15 amino acids. The CDR3 bases are TGTGCCAGCAGCCCAAATCCAGGGCCTACCTACGAGCAGTACTTC. Protein: CASSPNPGPTYEQYF.

V gene TRBV6-5 combines with J gene TRBJ1-2, with D hard to call. Germline V gives CDR1 MNHEY, CDR2 SVGAGI. The CDR3 consists of 15 residues. Trimming shortened V by 2 bases and J by 2 bases, and 12 bases separated the two germline ends. The CDR3 DNA reads TGTGCCAGCAGTTACAGTGGACTGATGAACTATGGCTACACCTTC. Translating gives CASSYSGLMNYGYTF.

This chain joins TRBV4-3 and TRBJ1-2; TRBD1 might be the D (5 bases). Between the trimmed V and J ends, which lost 2 bases and 0 bases, there was a span of 25 bases. CDR1 is LGHNA and CDR2 is YSLEER in the germline V gene. The CDR3 consists of 20 residues. CDR3 bases: TGCGCCAGCAGCCAATTACCGGGACGAGATGCACGCCATTCTAACTATGGCTACACCTTC. Residues: CASSQLPGRDARHSNYGYTF.

The chain carries TRBV18 and TRBJ2-7; D is uncertain. Between the trimmed V and J ends, which lost 3 bases and 4 bases, there was a span of 10 bases. This CDR3 is 13 amino acids long. Germline CDR1 and CDR2: KGHSH and LQKENI. CDR3 DNA: TGTGCCAGCTCACCTATTGACAATTACGAGCAGTACTTC. Translation gives CASSPIDNYEQYF.